This T cell receptor beta chain was recorded in a study of blood T cell repertoires in COVID-19. Study background: Samples of COVID-19 (acute and convalescent) were obtained from the United States, Italy and Spain.

Per the original methods: Amplified reference gene primers provided the basis for estimating nucleated cell counts. Libraries were prepared by immunoSEQ multiplex PCR; TCRdb keeps only in-frame clonotypes and omits some of them. That table is the source of V, J and clone size, and D and trimming were worked out from the DNA. The profile shows hundreds of thousands of clones, under 95% of them singletons. Sequencing was performed on peripheral blood. This receptor was obtained from a woman younger than 30 who had recovered from COVID-19.

The chain's CDR3 is CASSYEAGFRGIYSYNEQFF. The DNA for the CDR3 is TGTGCCAGCAGTTACGAGGCTGGTTTTCGCGGGATTTACTCCTACAATGAGCAGTTCTTC. The chain couples TRBV6-2 or TRBV6-3 to TRBJ2-1; tentative D call: TRBD2 (6 bases). Trimming removed 2 bases at V and 0 bases at J, with 23 bases between. Germline V CDR1 and CDR2: MNHEY, SVGEGT. The CDR3 is made up of 20 amino acids.